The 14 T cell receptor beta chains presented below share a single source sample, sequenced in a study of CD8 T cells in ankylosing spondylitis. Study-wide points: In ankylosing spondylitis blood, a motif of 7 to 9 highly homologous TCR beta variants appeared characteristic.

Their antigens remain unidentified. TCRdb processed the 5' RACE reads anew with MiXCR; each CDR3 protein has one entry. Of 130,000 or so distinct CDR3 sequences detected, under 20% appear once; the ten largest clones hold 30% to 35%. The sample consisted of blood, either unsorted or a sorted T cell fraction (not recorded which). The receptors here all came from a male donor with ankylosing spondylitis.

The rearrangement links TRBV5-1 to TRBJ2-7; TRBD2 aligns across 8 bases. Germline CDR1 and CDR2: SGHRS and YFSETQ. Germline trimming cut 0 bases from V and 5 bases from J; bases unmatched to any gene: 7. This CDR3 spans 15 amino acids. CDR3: CASSLEKAGVHEQYF. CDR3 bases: TGCGCCAGCAGCTTGGAAAAAGCGGGAGTCCACGAGCAGTACTTC.

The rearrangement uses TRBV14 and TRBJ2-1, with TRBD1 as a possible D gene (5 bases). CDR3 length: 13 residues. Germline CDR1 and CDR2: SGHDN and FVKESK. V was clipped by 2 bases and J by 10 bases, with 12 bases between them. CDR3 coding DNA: TGTGCCAGCAGCCAACTTTACCAGGGAGAGCAGTTCTTC. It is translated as CASSQLYQGEQFF.

As DNA, the CDR3 is TGTGCCAGCAGTTTGACCGATGAGCAGTTCTTC. Translated, it gives CASSLTDEQFF. This rearrangement joins TRBV12-3 or TRBV12-4 to TRBJ2-1; no clear D. The CDR3 is 11 amino acids. Trimming removed 3 bases from V and 8 bases from J, with 5 bases in between.

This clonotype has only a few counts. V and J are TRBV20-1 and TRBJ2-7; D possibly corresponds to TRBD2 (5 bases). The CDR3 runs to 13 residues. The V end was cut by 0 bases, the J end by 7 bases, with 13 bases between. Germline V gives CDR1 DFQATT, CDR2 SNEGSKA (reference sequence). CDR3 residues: CSARDWSREEQYF. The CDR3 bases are TGCAGTGCTAGAGATTGGAGTAGGGAGGAGCAGTACTTC.

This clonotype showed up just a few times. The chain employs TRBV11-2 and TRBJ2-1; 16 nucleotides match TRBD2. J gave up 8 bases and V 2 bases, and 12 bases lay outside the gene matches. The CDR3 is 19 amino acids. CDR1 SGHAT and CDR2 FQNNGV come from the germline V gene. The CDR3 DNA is TGTGCCAGCAGCTTATTTGGGACTAGCGGGAGGGCCGGCAGTGATGAGCAGTTCTTC. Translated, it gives CASSLFGTSGRAGSDEQFF.

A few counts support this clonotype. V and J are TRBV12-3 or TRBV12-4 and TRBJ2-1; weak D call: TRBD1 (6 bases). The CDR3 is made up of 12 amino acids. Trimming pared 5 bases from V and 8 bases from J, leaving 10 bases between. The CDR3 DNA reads TGTGCCAGCAGTGACAGGTTAGATGAGCAGTTCTTC. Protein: CASSDRLDEQFF.

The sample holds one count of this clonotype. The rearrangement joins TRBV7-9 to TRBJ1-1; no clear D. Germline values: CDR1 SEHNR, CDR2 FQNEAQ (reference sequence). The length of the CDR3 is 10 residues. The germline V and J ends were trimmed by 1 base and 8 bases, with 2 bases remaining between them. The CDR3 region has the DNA TGTGCCAGCAGCTTAGACGAAGCTTTCTTT. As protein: CASSLDEAFF. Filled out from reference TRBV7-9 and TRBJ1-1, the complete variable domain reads DTGVSQNPRHKITKRGQNVTFRCDPISEHNRLYWYRQTLGQGPEFLTYFQNEAQLEKSRLLSDRFSAERPKGSFSTLEIQRTEQGDSAMYLCASSLDEAFFGQGTRLTVV.

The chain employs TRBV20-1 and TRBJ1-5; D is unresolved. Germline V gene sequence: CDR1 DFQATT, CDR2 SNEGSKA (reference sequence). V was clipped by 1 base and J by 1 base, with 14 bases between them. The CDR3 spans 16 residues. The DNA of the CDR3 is TGCAGTGCTAGAGTCGGGAGACGCGTGAGCAATCAGCCCCAGCATTTT. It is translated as CSARVGRRVSNQPQHF.

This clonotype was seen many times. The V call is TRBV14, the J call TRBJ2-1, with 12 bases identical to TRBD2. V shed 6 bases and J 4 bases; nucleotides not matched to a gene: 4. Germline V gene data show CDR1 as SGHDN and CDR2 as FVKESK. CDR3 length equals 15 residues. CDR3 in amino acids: CASRPTSGGYNEQFF. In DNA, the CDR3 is TGTGCCAGCAGACCTACTAGCGGGGGGTACAATGAGCAGTTCTTC.

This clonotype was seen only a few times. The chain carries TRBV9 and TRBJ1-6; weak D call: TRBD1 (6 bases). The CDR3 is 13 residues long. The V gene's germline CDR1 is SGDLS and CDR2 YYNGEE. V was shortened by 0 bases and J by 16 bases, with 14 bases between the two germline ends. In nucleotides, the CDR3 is TGTGCCAGCAGCGTAGCGGGGGGCGGACCTCTCCACTTT. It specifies CASSVAGGGPLHF.

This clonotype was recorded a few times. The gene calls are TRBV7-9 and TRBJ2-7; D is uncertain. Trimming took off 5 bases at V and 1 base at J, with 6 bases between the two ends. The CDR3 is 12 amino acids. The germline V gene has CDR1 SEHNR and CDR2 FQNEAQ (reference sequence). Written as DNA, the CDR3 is TGTGCCAGCAGCCCTACATCCTACGAGCAGTACTTC. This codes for CASSPTSYEQYF. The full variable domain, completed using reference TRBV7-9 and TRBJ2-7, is DTGVSQNPRHKITKRGQNVTFRCDPISEHNRLYWYRQTLGQGPEFLTYFQNEAQLEKSRLLSDRFSAERPKGSFSTLEIQRTEQGDSAMYLCASSPTSYEQYFGPGTRLTVT.

Here the CDR3 reads CASSDRGDSAYNEQFF. The DNA for the CDR3 is TGTGCCAGCAGCGACCGGGGGGATTCGGCATACAATGAGCAGTTCTTC. This rearrangement joins TRBV9 to TRBJ2-1; 7 bases agree with TRBD2. The germline V gene encodes CDR1 SGDLS and CDR2 YYNGEE. CDR3 size: 16 residues. With 3 bases clipped from V and 4 bases from J, the junction kept 10 bases outside the gene matches.

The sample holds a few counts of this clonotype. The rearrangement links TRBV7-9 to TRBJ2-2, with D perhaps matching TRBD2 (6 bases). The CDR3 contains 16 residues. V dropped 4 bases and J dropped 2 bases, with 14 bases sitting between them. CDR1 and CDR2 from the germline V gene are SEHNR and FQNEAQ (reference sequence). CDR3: CASSYPAGLNTGELFF. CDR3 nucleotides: TGTGCCAGCAGCTACCCGGCAGGACTAAACACCGGGGAGCTGTTTTTT.

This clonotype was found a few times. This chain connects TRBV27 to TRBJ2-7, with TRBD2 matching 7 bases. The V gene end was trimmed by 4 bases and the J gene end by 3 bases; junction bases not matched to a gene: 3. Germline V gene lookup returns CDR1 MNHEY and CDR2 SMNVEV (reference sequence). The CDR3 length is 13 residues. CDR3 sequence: CASSYGRLYEQYF. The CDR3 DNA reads TGTGCCAGCAGTTACGGGAGGCTCTACGAGCAGTACTTC.